This T cell receptor (beta chain) was captured by sequencing in a study of TIL therapy for anti-PD-1-resistant metastatic lung cancer. For the study at large: Most patients had lung adenocarcinoma.

Findings and caveats of the study: After infusion, TIL clonotypes partly replaced peripheral T cells and declined over months. Treatment-naive, never-smoker and oncogene-addicted patients were overrepresented in this highly selected cohort.

The CDR3 is made up of 15 amino acids. Per germline, CDR1 SEHNR and CDR2 FQNEAQ (reference sequence). Trimming cost V 3 bases and J 2 bases, with 10 bases left between them. This was the immunoSEQ v3 assay. Here immunoSEQ multiplex PCR was the method, and the copy in TCRdb shows in-frame clones only, minus some. The sample shows 9,500 to 15,000 clones, 80% of them seen only once. In this sample, this clone turned up once. Its specificity is unknown. Time point: pre-treatment sample, taken before nivolumab and TIL therapy. Stage 4 NSCLC adults joined between October 2017 and January 2020. This receptor was identified in a person between 30 and 79 years old with non-small cell lung cancer. The rearrangement joins TRBV7-9 to TRBJ2-2; no clear D. The source material was blood, sampled at baseline. CDR3 amino acids: CASSFSQVNTGELFF. The CDR3 DNA follows: TGTGCCAGCAGCTTCAGTCAGGTCAACACCGGGGAGCTGTTTTTT.